This T cell receptor (beta chain) was identified during a study of shared clonotypes between healthy human individuals. Sequencing used immunoSEQ multiplex PCR; TCRdb keeps in-frame clones, though not all of them. The data hold approximately 1,000,000 clones, with 75% to 85% observed a single time. This clone has just a few counts. The antigen is not known. Losses at the gene ends were 0 bases for V and 12 bases for J; bases not matched to a gene: 6. Per germline, CDR1 SGDLS and CDR2 YYNGEE. The CDR3 loop spans 13 amino acids. The study, taken as a whole, reports: Sequencing depth was a factor that was expected to affect clonotype sharing among donors.

The sequencing sample was made of memory CD4+ T cells from PBMCs. Indicated subset: CD45RA-negative fraction. This receptor was obtained from a man between 18 and 35 years old in good health. Some clones in this sample may be carry-over from other donors' samples. The chain recombines TRBV9 with TRBJ2-1; 7 bases align to TRBD1. The CDR3 DNA is TGTGCCAGCAGCGTAGACGTGGGACAGCCGCAGTTCTTC. It translates to CASSVDVGQPQFF.